This entry concerns a single TCR beta chain. The record originates from a study of blood T cell repertoires in COVID-19. Study details: The cDNA or gDNA used as material had been derived from T cells, B-cell-depleted T cells, or PBMCs.

CDR3 length: 14 amino acids. Germline V CDR1 and CDR2: KGHSH, LQKENI. J was trimmed by 8 bases and V by 3 bases; bases with no gene match: 6. Original processing notes: Amplification from reference gene primers served as the basis for estimated nucleated cell counts. Produced via immunoSEQ multiplex PCR; TCRdb's table is partial and in-frame only. For V, J and clone size, that table is used; D and trimming come from the DNA. The sample holds roughly 170,000 clones, 86% seen once. The J gene is TRBJ1-4, the V gene TRBV18, with 7 bases aligning to TRBD1. This receptor was obtained from a man between 65 and 80 years old with active or convalescent COVID-19. The sequenced sample consisted of peripheral blood. CDR3 in DNA: TGTGCCAGCTCACCTCGGGACAGTAAGGAAAAACTGTTTTTT. This codes for CASSPRDSKEKLFF.